Below, 5 T cell receptor beta chains from the same sample are listed, as sequenced in a study of T cell changes during pregnancy in multiple sclerosis. Produced via immunoSEQ multiplex PCR; TCRdb's table is partial and in-frame only. The table records about 40,000 clones, about 87% of them present only once. Sequencing used CD4+ T cells from peripheral blood mononuclear cells, obtained in the second trimester of pregnancy. The receptors derive from a female donor with multiple sclerosis, enrolled in a pregnancy study.

This chain links TRBV9 with TRBJ2-1; 7 nucleotides agree with TRBD2. Germline assignment: CDR1 SGDLS and CDR2 YYNGEE. V gave up 0 bases and J gave up 10 bases; unmatched junction bases: 4. The CDR3 covers 13 residues. The CDR3 DNA reads as TGTGCCAGCAGCGTAGTAGCGGGTAACGAGCAGTTCTTC. It translates to CASSVVAGNEQFF.

V gene TRBV6-1 combines with J gene TRBJ2-5, with TRBD2 matching 14 bases. V trimming: 4 bases; J trimming: 5 bases; junction bases outside the gene matches: 12. CDR1 MNHNS and CDR2 SASEGT come from the germline V gene. This CDR3 contains 18 residues. The CDR3 reads CASSGLAGGLTVAETQYF. Written as DNA, the CDR3 is TGTGCCAGCAGTGGACTAGCGGGAGGGCTTACCGTGGCTGAGACCCAGTACTTC.

The V call is TRBV6-5, the J call TRBJ1-3, with TRBD1 matching over 7 bases. The CDR3 spans 15 residues. The V segment lost 5 bases and the J segment 0 bases; nucleotides outside the gene matches: 4. CDR1 is MNHEY and CDR2 is SVGAGI in the germline V gene. DNA for the CDR3: TGTGCCAGCAGTCCTACAGGGGCCTCTGGAAACACCATATATTTT. This sequence encodes CASSPTGASGNTIYF.

The V call is TRBV7-8, the J call TRBJ1-4; 9 nucleotides agree with TRBD1. The V gene's germline CDR1 is SGHVS and CDR2 FQNEAQ. Trimming at V came to 5 bases and at J to 8 bases, leaving 6 bases not matched to a gene. This CDR3 region has 14 residues. DNA of the CDR3: TGTGCCAGCAGCCCGGGACAGGGAGCCGAAAAACTGTTTTTT. It codes for CASSPGQGAEKLFF.

This chain connects TRBV14 to TRBJ1-3; 8 nucleotides align to TRBD1. V was pared by 4 bases and J by 1 base, with 6 bases of the junction left unmatched. This CDR3 spans 16 amino acids. Germline V lookup: CDR1 SGHDN, CDR2 FVKESK. The CDR3 protein is CASSPSDRASGNTIYF. CDR3 DNA sequence: TGTGCCAGCAGCCCATCGGACAGGGCATCTGGAAACACCATATATTTT.